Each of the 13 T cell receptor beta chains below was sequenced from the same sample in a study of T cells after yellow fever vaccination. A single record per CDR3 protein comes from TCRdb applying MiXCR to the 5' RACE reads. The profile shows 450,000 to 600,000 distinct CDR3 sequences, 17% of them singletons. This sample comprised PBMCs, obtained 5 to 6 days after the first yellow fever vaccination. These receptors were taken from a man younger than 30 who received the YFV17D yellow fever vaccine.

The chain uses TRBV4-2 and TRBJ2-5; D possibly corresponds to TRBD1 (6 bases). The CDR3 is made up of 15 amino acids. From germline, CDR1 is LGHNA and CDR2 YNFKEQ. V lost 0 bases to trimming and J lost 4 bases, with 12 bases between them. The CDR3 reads CASSQEGSRGETQYF. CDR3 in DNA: TGTGCCAGCAGCCAAGAGGGGTCCAGGGGAGAGACCCAGTACTTC.

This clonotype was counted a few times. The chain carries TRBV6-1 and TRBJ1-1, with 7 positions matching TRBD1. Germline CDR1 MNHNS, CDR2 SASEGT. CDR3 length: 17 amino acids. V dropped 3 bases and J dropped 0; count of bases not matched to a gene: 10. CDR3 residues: CASSDPYSTGLNTEAFF. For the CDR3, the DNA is TGTGCCAGCAGTGATCCCTATTCGACAGGGTTGAACACTGAAGCTTTCTTT.

The DNA for the CDR3 is TGTGCCAGCAGCAAAGCAGGCGCCTCTGGCTATGGCTACACCTTC. Protein: CASSKAGASGYGYTF. The chain uses TRBV21-1 and TRBJ1-2; the D call in the table, TRBD1, was not verified against the DNA. TRBV21-1 is a listed pseudogene. The CDR3 extends over 15 amino acids.

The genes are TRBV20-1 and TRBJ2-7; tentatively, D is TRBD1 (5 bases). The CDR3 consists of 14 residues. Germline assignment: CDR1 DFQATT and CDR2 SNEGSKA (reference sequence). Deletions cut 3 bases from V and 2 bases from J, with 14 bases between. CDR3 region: CSARPPDTTYEQYV. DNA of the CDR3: TGCAGTGCTAGGCCCCCGGACACAACCTACGAGCAGTACGTC.

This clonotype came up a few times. CDR3 DNA: TGTGCCAGCAGCCTGAAATGGACTAGCGACAACAATGAGCAGTTCTTC. This encodes CASSLKWTSDNNEQFF. The chain couples TRBV5-4 to TRBJ2-1; TRBD2 matches 9 bases. Germline CDR1 is SGHNT and CDR2 is YYREEE (reference sequence). CDR3 size: 16 residues. Unmatched junction bases numbered 10, after V lost 4 bases and J lost 5 bases.

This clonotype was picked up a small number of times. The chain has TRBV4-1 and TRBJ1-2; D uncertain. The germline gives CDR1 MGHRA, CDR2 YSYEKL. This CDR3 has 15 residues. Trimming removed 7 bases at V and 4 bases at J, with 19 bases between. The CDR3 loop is CASMKTVGYSYGYTF. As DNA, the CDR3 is TGCGCCAGCATGAAGACGGTCGGTTATAGCTATGGCTACACCTTC.

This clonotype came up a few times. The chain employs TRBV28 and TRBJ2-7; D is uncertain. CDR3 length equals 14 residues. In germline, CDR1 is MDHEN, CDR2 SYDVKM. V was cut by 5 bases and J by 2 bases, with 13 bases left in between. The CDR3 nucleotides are TGTGCCAGCAGTACTCCGATGCAGGCCTACGAGCAGTACGTC. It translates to CASSTPMQAYEQYV.

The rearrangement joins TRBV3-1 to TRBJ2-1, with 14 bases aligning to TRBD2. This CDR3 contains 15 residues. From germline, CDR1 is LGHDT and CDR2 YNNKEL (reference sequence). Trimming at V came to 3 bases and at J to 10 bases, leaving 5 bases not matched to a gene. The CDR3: CASSQGTSGGREQFF. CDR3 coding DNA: TGTGCCAGCAGCCAGGGGACTAGCGGGGGCCGCGAGCAGTTCTTC.

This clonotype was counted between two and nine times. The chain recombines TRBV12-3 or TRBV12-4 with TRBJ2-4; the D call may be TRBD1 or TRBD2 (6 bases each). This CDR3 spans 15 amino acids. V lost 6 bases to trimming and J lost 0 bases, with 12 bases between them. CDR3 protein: CASRSRGLAKNIQYF. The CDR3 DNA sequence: TGTGCCAGCAGATCTCGGGGGCTAGCCAAAAACATTCAGTACTTC.

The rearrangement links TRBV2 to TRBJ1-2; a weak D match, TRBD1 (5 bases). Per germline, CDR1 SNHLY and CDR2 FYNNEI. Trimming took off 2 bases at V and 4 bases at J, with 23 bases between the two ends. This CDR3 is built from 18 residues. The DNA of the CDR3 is TGTGCCAGCAGTGAACGGTGGGGCGGAATAGGAAACCGCTATGGCTACACCTTC. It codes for CASSERWGGIGNRYGYTF. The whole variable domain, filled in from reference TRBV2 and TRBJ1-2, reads EPEVTQTPSHQVTQMGQEVILRCVPISNHLYFYWYRQILGQKVEFLVSFYNNEISEKSEIFDDQFSVERPDGSNFTLKIRSTKLEDSAMYFCASSERWGGIGNRYGYTFGSGTRLTVV.

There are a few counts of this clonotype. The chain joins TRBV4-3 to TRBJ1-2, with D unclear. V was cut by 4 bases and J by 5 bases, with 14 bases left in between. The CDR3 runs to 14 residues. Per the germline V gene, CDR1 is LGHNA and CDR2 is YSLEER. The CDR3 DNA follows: TGCGCCAGCAGCCCAGAAGTGACCACATATGGCTACACCTTC. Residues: CASSPEVTTYGYTF.

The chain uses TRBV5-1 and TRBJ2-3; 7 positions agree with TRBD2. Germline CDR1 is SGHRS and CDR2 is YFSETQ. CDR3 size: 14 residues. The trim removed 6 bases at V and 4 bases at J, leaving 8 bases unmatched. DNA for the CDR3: TGCGCCAGCACCCTGTGGGGGGGGGCAGATACGCAGTATTTT. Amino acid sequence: CASTLWGGADTQYF.

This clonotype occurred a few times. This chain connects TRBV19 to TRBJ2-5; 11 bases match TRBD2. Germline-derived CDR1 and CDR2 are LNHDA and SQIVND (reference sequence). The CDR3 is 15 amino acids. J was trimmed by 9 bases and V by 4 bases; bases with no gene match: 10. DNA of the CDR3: TGTGCCAGTAGTAAGACTAGCGGGGCCCCAGTGGCCCAGTACTTC. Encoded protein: CASSKTSGAPVAQYF.